The 18 T cell receptor beta chains given below trace back to one sample, sequenced in a study of T cell responses to AZD1222 COVID-19 vaccine. Clones were read by immunoSEQ multiplex PCR, and TCRdb kept only the in-frame ones, dropping some. The sample has about 120,000 clones; more than 80% are singletons. Sequenced here: peripheral blood, sampled on day 0 of AZD1222 vaccination. The receptor source for this set is an adult in good health.

The V call is TRBV15, the J call TRBJ1-1; the D gene is possibly TRBD1 (5 bases). CDR1 LNHNV and CDR2 YYDKDF come from the germline V gene (reference sequence). CDR3 length: 16 residues. The V end was cut by 0 bases, the J end by 1 base, with 12 bases between. This chain's CDR3 is CATSRDYRGWNTEAFF. CDR3 nucleotide sequence: TGTGCCACCAGCAGAGATTATAGGGGCTGGAACACTGAAGCTTTCTTT.

The chain employs TRBV15 and TRBJ1-4; TRBD1 is a possible D gene (6 bases). The germline gives CDR1 LNHNV, CDR2 YYDKDF (reference sequence). Trimming cost V 5 bases and J 10 bases, with 23 bases left between them. The CDR3 contains 16 residues. CDR3 DNA: TGTGCCACCAGCCCTCTAGGGACAACCAACGTAGGAAAACTGTTTTTT. This translates into CATSPLGTTNVGKLFF.

The gene calls are TRBV7-6 and TRBJ1-4; D not certain. Germline V gene lookup returns CDR1 SGHVS and CDR2 FNYEAQ. CDR3 length: 15 residues. Trimming stripped 5 bases from V and 8 bases from J, with 18 bases between. CDR3 residues: CASSHGVGNREKLFF. In DNA form, the CDR3 reads TGTGCCAGCAGCCATGGCGTGGGGAATCGCGAAAAACTGTTTTTT.

The chain employs TRBV3-1 (or the pseudogene TRBV3-2) and TRBJ2-2; the D gene is possibly TRBD1 (5 bases). CDR1 is LGHDT, CDR2 YNNKEL, per germline (reference sequence). The V and J ends lost 6 bases and 5 bases respectively, with 10 bases between them. The CDR3 is 13 residues long. The DNA for the CDR3 is TGTGCCAGCAGTCAGGGTTGGACCGGGGAGCTGTTTTTT. The encoded protein is CASSQGWTGELFF.

CDR3 amino acids: CASSEARDRGLFF. CDR3 nucleotide sequence: TGTGCCAGCAGTGAAGCCCGGGACAGGGGACTGTTTTTT. The chain links TRBV2 to TRBJ1-4; 10 bases fit TRBD1. The CDR3 loop spans 13 amino acids. Germline loops: CDR1 SNHLY, CDR2 FYNNEI. V trimming: 0 bases; J trimming: 13 bases; junction bases outside the gene matches: 2.

The chain joins TRBV12-5 to TRBJ1-2, with 7 bases that match TRBD1. Germline V gives CDR1 LGHNT, CDR2 FRNRAP. V lost 7 bases, J lost 5 bases, and 10 bases stayed unmatched. This CDR3 is 14 amino acids long. This CDR3 reads CASAWGQTAYGYTF. CDR3 nucleotide sequence: TGTGCTAGTGCCTGGGGACAGACTGCTTATGGCTACACCTTC.

Regarding this clone: Other DNA sequences in this sample translate to the same CDR3. The chain links TRBV18 to TRBJ1-1; maybe TRBD1 (6 bases). The CDR3 extends over 14 amino acids. Per germline, CDR1 KGHSH and CDR2 LQKENI. Trimming removed 1 base at V and 4 bases at J, with 10 bases between. The CDR3 bases are TGTGCCAGCTCACCACAGGGGGGAGGCACTGAAGCTTTCTTT. Translation gives CASSPQGGGTEAFF.

The chain employs TRBV7-9 and TRBJ1-2; a weak D match, TRBD1 (6 bases). This CDR3 has 15 amino acids. Germline CDR1 SEHNR, CDR2 FQNEAQ (reference sequence). Deletions cut 1 base from V and 4 bases from J, with 13 bases between. This chain's CDR3 is CASSLVGGTAYGYTF. CDR3 DNA sequence: TGTGCCAGCAGCTTAGTAGGGGGGACCGCCTATGGCTACACCTTC.

CDR3 amino acids: CASSLRPGTNTGELFF. Written as DNA, the CDR3 is TGTGCCAGCAGCTTACGACCGGGGACGAACACCGGGGAGCTGTTTTTT. The chain combines TRBV7-3 with TRBJ2-2; a weak D match, TRBD2 (5 bases). The CDR3 loop spans 16 amino acids. Germline CDR1 is SGHTA and CDR2 is FQGTGA. V gave up 2 bases and J gave up 0 bases, with 10 bases separating them.

The chain employs TRBV25-1 and TRBJ1-2; 9 bases agree with TRBD1. Trimming cost V 6 bases and J 6 bases; bases outside gene matches: 2. CDR3 length: 12 amino acids. Germline loops: CDR1 MGHDK, CDR2 SYGVNS. Here the CDR3 reads CASSRDRDGYTF. In DNA, the CDR3 is TGTGCCAGCAGCCGGGACAGGGATGGCTACACCTTC.

The chain couples TRBV6-5 to TRBJ2-5; D call uncertain. Between the trimmed V and J ends, which lost 5 bases and 5 bases, there was a span of 6 bases. The CDR3 covers 11 residues. The germline V gene encodes CDR1 MNHEY and CDR2 SVGAGI. The DNA of the CDR3 is TGTGCCAGCAGTCCCACGGAGACCCAGTACTTC. Its protein product is CASSPTETQYF.

This rearrangement joins TRBV5-6 to TRBJ2-7; D call uncertain. In germline, CDR1 is SGHDT, CDR2 YYEEEE. The CDR3 runs to 12 residues. V was cut by 7 bases and J by 0 bases, with 8 bases left in between. This chain's CDR3 is CASGSSSYEQYF. CDR3 DNA sequence: TGTGCCAGCGGCTCGAGCTCCTACGAGCAGTACTTC.

The chain combines TRBV28 with TRBJ2-7; 8 positions agree with TRBD1. The CDR3 is 16 residues long. The germline V gene has CDR1 MDHEN and CDR2 SYDVKM. Germline trimming cut 5 bases from V and 1 base from J; bases unmatched to any gene: 10. CDR3 region: CASSPSPGTGSYEQYF. The CDR3 DNA sequence: TGTGCCAGCAGTCCGAGTCCCGGGACAGGTTCCTACGAGCAGTACTTC.

J is TRBJ1-3 and V is TRBV15, with D unclear. CDR3 length: 16 residues. V lost 0 bases to trimming and J lost 3 bases, with 12 bases between them. Germline-derived CDR1 and CDR2 are LNHNV and YYDKDF (reference sequence). CDR3 sequence reads: CATSRDQAGIGNTIYF. The CDR3 region has the DNA TGTGCCACCAGCAGAGATCAGGCGGGTATTGGAAACACCATATATTTT.

This chain joins TRBV30 and TRBJ1-6; D possibly corresponds to TRBD1 (5 bases). CDR3 size: 14 residues. CDR1 is GTSNPN, CDR2 SVGIG, per germline (reference sequence). Trimming left V 0 bases short and J 6 bases short, with 9 bases between. CDR3 sequence: CAWSVGQGNSPLHF. DNA for the CDR3: TGTGCCTGGAGTGTAGGGCAGGGTAATTCACCCCTCCACTTT.

V is TRBV29-1 and J is TRBJ2-1, with D possibly being TRBD1 (6 bases). Germline-derived CDR1 and CDR2 are SQVTM and ANQGSEA. V was clipped by 4 bases and J by 5 bases, with 21 bases between them. CDR3 size: 16 residues. CDR3 loop: CSVGPTGTSYHNEQFF. CDR3 coding DNA: TGCAGCGTTGGCCCTACAGGGACATCCTATCACAATGAGCAGTTCTTC.

This chain joins TRBV9 and TRBJ1-6, with D uncertain. Trimming left V 4 bases short and J 7 bases short, with 18 bases between. This CDR3 region has 16 residues. Germline V gene data show CDR1 as SGDLS and CDR2 as YYNGEE. CDR3 bases: TGTGCCAGCAGCCCACCGTCGGCGGGATTCAATTCACCCCTCCACTTT. The encoded protein is CASSPPSAGFNSPLHF.

This clone was recorded once. The chain has TRBV19 and TRBJ1-5; no definite D call. The ends were cut back, 7 bases at V and 0 bases at J, with 7 bases in the middle. Germline CDR1 LNHDA, CDR2 SQIVND (reference sequence). This CDR3 has 13 amino acids. The CDR3 DNA reads TGTGCCAGTAACGGGTATAGCAATCAGCCCCAGCATTTT. This codes for CASNGYSNQPQHF. Looking up the rest from reference TRBV19 and TRBJ1-5 gives the full variable domain: DGGITQSPKYLFRKEGQNVTLSCEQNLNHDAMYWYRQDPGQGLRLIYYSQIVNDFQKGDIAEGYSVSREKKESFPLTVTSAQKNPTAFYLCASNGYSNQPQHFGDGTRLSIL.